This T cell receptor (beta chain) originates from a study of shared clonotypes between healthy human individuals. Background on the study: In total, the donors were two women and a few men aged 18 to 49.

Sequencing was performed with immunoSEQ multiplex PCR; in TCRdb, only in-frame clones are kept and a portion is missing. Of roughly 2.1 million clones in the sample, about 92% were seen once. Whole-study findings and limits: The naive CD4 repertoires of several donors were compared, and about 5% of clonotypes were shared.

Regarding this clone: Its target is unknown. Different DNA sequences within this sample yield the same CDR3.

Trimming removed 1 base from V and 4 bases from J, with 8 bases in between. Germline V gene lookup returns CDR1 LGHNA and CDR2 YNFKEQ. CDR3 length equals 13 residues. Selected positively for CCR7 and CD45RO-negative, naive CD8 cells excluded terminally differentiated effector memory CD45RA+ cells. The sequencing input was naive CD8+ T cells from PBMCs. The chain joins TRBV4-2 to TRBJ2-7; D is possibly TRBD1 or TRBD2 (5 bases each). This TCR was recovered from a man aged 18 to 30 in good health. Some clones in this sample may be carry-over from other donors' samples. The CDR3, as DNA: TGTGCCAGCAGCCAAGGTGGGGGATACGAGCAGTACTTC. This gives the protein CASSQGGGYEQYF.